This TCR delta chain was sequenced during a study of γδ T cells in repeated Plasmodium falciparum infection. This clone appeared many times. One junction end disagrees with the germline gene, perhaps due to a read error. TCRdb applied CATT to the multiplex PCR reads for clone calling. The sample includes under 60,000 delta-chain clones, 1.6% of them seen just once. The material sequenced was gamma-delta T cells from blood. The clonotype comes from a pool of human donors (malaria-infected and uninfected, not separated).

CDR3 coding DNA: TGTGCTCTTGGGGATACCCCTAATCCCTTCGGGGTCCAGTACACCGATAAACTCATATTT. The encoded protein is CALGDTPNPFGVQYTDKLIF. The chain couples TRDV1 to TRDJ1, with a weak D call TRDD2 (5 bases). This CDR3 has 20 residues. CDR1 is TSWWSYY and CDR2 is QGS in the germline V gene.